The following is a T cell receptor beta chain sequence with its context. Antigen: not known. This entry belongs to a study of T cell repertoires in cytomegalovirus infection. Overall study context: A matching HLA type, together with CMV infection, was signaled by public TCR beta signatures.

One entry per CDR3 protein, called by TCRdb with MiXCR from the reads. The sample shows about 830,000 distinct CDR3 sequences, approximately 29% of them seen only once. Study-wide points: The cumulative frequency of public TCR beta families distinguished individuals who carried CMV together with the relevant HLA. In two of eight donors, the top clonotype was HLA-C-restricted CMV-specific.

The CDR3 totals 15 residues. The V end was cut by 4 bases, the J end by 0 bases, with 11 bases between. Looked up from germline, CDR1 is MDHEN and CDR2 is SYDVKM. This TCR derives from a human donor in good health (CMV status not recorded). Some clones in this sample may be carry-over from other donors' samples. J is TRBJ2-3 and V is TRBV28; tentative D call: TRBD1 (6 bases). The sample was cultured CD8+ T cells from PBMCs, taken from culture after CMV antigen stimulation. DNA of the CDR3: TGTGCCAGCAGTTCAAGACAGGATAGCACAGATACGCAGTATTTT. The encoded protein is CASSSRQDSTDTQYF.